This T cell receptor beta chain was sequenced during a study of response to subunit inactivated influenza vaccine. Whole-study results and caveats: The authors offered the suggestion that each seasonal influenza vaccination recruits few new T cells.

Using its own MiXCR run on the RT-PCR reads, TCRdb lists one record per CDR3 protein. This sample has about 520,000 distinct CDR3 sequences, with about 25% found just once. J was trimmed by 1 base and V by 5 bases; bases with no gene match: 13. Germline-derived CDR1 and CDR2 are SEHNR and FQNEAQ (reference sequence). This CDR3 spans 17 amino acids. This clonotype was seen more than once but under ten times. The antigen is unknown. This receptor was obtained from a man aged 50-60 years who received an inactivated influenza vaccine. The sample was CD4+ T cells sorted from PBMCs, taken about 5 days after vaccination. The V call is TRBV7-9, the J call TRBJ2-7, with 8 bases fitting TRBD2. The CDR3 spells CASSQTWGSGTSYEQYF. The CDR3 nucleotides are TGTGCCAGCAGCCAAACCTGGGGTAGCGGGACTTCCTACGAGCAGTACTTC. The full variable domain, in which reference TRBV7-9 and TRBJ2-7 provide the parts outside the CDR3, is DTGVSQNPRHKITKRGQNVTFRCDPISEHNRLYWYRQTLGQGPEFLTYFQNEAQLEKSRLLSDRFSAERPKGSFSTLEIQRTEQGDSAMYLCASSQTWGSGTSYEQYFGPGTRLTVT.